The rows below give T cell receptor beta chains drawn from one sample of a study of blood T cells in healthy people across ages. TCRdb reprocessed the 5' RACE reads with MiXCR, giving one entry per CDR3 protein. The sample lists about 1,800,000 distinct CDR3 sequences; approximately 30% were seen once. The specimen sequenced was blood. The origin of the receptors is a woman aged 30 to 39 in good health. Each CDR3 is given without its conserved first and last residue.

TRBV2	ASSELVVGTQY
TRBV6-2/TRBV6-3	ASSRQGGEEKLF
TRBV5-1	ASSLWGTYEQY
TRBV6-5	ASTRVAELTYEQY
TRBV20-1	SARDPQGEQETQY
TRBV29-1	SVVASGDQPQH
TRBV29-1	SVPFWGGGVNTEAF
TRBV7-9	ASSARTGVDEKLF
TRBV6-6	ASSPGTSGRAQQY
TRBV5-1	ASSFIVAGQETQY
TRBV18	ASSPPGRDSENYGYT
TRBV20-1	SATAGTGNYGYT
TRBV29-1	SVADPETQY
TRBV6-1	ASTTTDTQY
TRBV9	ASSAPGLGGSETQY
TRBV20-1	SAGVYGGAKNIQY
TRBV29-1	SVAFVVTDTQY
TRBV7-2	ASSLAGRAYEQY
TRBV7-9	ASSPTGETNVKLF
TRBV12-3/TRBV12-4	ASRLEDAQY
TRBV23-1	ATTENGGGNTEAF
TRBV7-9	ASSIDEAF
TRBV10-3	AISESKSDTQY
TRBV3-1	ASSQTGGGHCNEQY
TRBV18	ASSPATGTTNEKLF
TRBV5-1	ASRDYGDEQF
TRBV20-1	SAPRQLQETQY
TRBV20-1	SARPDGTGMGQPRH
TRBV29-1	SVEGRGNEQY
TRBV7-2	ASSLLPGGDTQY
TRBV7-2	ASSQDYNEQY